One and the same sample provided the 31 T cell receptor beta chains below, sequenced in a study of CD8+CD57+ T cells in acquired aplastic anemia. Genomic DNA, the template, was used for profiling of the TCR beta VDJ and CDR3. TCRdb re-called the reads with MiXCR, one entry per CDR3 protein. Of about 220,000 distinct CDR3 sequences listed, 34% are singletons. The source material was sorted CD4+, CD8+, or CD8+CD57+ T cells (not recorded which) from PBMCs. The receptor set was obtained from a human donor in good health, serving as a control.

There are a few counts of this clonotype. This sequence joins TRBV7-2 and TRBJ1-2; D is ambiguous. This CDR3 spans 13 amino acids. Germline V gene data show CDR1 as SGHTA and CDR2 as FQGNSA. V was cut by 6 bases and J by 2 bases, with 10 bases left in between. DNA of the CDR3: TGTGCCAGCAGACCGGACCAAAACTATGGCTACACCTTC. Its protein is CASRPDQNYGYTF.

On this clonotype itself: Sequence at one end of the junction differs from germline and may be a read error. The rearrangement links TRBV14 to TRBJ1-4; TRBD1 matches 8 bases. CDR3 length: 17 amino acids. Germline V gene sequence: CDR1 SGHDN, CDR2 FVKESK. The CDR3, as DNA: TGTGCCAGCAGCCAAGCCAGGGGGCTGGTCATGATTGAAGAACTGTTTTTT. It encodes CASSQARGLVMIEELFF. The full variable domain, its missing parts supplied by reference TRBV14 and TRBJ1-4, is EAGVTQFPSHSVIEKGQTVTLRCDPISGHDNLYWYRRVMGKEIKFLLHFVKESKQDESGMPNNRFLAERTGGTYSTLKVQPAELEDSGVYFCASSQARGLVMIEELFFGSGTQLSVL.

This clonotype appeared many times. As DNA, the CDR3 is TGTGCCAGCAGTGAAGCGCTTTGGACAGGGGCCCATGAGCAGTTCTTC. Translating it yields CASSEALWTGAHEQFF. The chain has TRBV2 and TRBJ2-1; 9 nucleotides agree with TRBD1. Germline V lookup: CDR1 SNHLY, CDR2 FYNNEI. The CDR3 is made up of 16 amino acids. The V segment lost 0 bases and the J segment 8 bases; nucleotides outside the gene matches: 8.

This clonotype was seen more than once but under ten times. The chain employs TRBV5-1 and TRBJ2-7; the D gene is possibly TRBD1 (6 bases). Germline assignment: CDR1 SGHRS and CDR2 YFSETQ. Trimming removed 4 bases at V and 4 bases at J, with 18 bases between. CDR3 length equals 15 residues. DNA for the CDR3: TGCGCCAGCAGCACCCGGGACATCAAAGGGTACGAGCAGTACTTC. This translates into CASSTRDIKGYEQYF.

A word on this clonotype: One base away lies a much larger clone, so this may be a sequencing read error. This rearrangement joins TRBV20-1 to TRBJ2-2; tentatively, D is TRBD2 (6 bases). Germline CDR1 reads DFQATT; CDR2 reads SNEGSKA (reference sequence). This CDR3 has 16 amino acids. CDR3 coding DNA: TGCAGTGCTAGAGCCAGCGGGCGATCGAACACCGGGGGGCTGTTTTTT. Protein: CSARASGRSNTGGLFF.

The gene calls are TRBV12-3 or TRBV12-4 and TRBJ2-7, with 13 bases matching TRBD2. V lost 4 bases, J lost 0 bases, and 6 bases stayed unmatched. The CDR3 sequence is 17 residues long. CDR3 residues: CASSSRGLAGPSYEQYF. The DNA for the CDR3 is TGTGCCAGCAGTTCCAGGGGACTAGCGGGACCCTCCTACGAGCAGTACTTC.

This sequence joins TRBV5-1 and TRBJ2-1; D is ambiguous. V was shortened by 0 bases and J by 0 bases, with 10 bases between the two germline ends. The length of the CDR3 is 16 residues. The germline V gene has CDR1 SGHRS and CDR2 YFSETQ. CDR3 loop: CASSLAAASSYNEQFF. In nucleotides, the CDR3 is TGCGCCAGCAGCTTGGCTGCGGCGAGCTCCTACAATGAGCAGTTCTTC.

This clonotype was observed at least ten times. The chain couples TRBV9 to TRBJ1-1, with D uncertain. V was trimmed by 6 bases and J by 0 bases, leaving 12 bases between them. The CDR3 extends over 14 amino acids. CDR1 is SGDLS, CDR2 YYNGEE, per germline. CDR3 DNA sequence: TGTGCCAGCACCCCCGGGATTGTGAACACTGAAGCTTTCTTT. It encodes CASTPGIVNTEAFF.

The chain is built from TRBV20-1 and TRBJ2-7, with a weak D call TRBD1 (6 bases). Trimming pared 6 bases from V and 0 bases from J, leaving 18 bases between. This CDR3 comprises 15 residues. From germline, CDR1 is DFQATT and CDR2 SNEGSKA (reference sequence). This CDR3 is CSASIQGGSSYEQYF. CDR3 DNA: TGCAGTGCGTCTATACAGGGTGGTAGCTCCTACGAGCAGTACTTC.

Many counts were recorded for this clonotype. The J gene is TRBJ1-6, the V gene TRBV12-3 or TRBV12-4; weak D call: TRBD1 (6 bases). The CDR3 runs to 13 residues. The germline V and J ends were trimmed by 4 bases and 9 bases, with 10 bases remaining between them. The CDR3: CASSSRGGSPLHF. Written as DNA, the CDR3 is TGTGCCAGCAGTTCCAGGGGAGGTTCACCCCTCCACTTT.

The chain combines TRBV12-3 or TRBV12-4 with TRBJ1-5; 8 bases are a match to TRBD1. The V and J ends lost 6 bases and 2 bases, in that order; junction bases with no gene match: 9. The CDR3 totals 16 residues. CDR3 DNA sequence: TGTGCCAGCAGCCACGACAGGGGTTATGGCAATCAGCCCCAGCATTTT. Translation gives CASSHDRGYGNQPQHF.

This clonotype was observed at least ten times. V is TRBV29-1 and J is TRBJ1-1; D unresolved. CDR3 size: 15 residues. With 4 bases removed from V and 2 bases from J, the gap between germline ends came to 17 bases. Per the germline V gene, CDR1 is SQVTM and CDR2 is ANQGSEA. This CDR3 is CSVATLGIYNTEAFF. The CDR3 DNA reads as TGCAGCGTTGCTACCTTGGGGATCTACAACACTGAAGCTTTCTTT.

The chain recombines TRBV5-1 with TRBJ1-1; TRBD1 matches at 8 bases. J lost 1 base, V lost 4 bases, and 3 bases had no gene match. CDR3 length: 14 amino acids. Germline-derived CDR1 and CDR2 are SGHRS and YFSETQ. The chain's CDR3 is CASSIGQGNTEAFF. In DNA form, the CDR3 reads TGCGCCAGCAGCATAGGACAGGGGAACACTGAAGCTTTCTTT. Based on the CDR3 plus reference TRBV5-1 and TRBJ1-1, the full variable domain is KAGVTQTPRYLIKTRGQQVTLSCSPISGHRSVSWYQQTPGQGLQFLFEYFSETQRNKGNFPGRFSGRQFSNSRSEMNVSTLELGDSALYLCASSIGQGNTEAFFGQGTRLTVV.

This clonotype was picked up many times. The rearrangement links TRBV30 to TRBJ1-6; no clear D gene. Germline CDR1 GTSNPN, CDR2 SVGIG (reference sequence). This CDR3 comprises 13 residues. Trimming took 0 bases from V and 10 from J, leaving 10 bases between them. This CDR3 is CAWSVGPESPLHF. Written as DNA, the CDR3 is TGTGCCTGGAGTGTCGGCCCGGAATCACCCCTCCACTTT.

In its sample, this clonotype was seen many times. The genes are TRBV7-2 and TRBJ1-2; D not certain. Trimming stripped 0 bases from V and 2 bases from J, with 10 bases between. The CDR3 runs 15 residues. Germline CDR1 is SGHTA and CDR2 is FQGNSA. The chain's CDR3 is CASSLAAPGNYGYTF. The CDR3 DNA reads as TGTGCCAGCAGCTTAGCGGCCCCGGGGAACTATGGCTACACCTTC.

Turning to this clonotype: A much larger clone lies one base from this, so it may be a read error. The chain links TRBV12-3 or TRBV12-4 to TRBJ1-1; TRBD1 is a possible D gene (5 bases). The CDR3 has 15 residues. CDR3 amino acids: CASSKDTGGDTEASF. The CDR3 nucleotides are TGTGCCAGCAGTAAGGACACTGGGGGTGACACTGAAGCTTCCTTT.

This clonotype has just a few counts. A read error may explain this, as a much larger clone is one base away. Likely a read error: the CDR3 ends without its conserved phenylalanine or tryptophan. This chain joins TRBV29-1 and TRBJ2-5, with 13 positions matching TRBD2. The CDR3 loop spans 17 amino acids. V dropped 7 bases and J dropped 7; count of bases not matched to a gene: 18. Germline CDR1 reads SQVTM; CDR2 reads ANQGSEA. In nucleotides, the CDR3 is TGCAGCGGAAGGACTAGCGGGGGTATGGTTGGTGACGGGACCCAGTACTCC. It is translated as CSGRTSGGMVGDGTQYS.

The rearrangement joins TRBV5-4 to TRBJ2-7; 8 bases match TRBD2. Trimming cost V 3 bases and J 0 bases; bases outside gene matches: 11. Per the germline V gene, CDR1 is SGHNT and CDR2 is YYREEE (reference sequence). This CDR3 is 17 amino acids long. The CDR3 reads CASSSRPSGQSSYEQYF. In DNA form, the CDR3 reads TGTGCCAGCAGCTCACGACCTAGCGGGCAGAGCTCCTACGAGCAGTACTTC.

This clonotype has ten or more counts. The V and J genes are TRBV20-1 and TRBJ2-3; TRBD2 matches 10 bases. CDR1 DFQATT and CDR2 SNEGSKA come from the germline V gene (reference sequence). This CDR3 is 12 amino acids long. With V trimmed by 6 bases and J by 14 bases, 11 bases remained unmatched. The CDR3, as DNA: TGCAGTGCCCGTAAAGGACTAGCGGCGGGGTATTTT. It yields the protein CSARKGLAAGYF.

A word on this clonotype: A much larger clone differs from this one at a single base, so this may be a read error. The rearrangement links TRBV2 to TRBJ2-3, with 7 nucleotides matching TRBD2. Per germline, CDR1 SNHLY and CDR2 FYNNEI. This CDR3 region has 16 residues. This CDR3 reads CASSVFRGEGTDTQCF. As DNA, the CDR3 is TGTGCCAGCAGTGTTTTTCGGGGGGAGGGCACAGATACGCAGTGTTTT.

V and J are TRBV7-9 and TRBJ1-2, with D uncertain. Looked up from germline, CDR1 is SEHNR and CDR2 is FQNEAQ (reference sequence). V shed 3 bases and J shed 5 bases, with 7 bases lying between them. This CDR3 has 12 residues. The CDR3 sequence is CASSFGKYGYTF. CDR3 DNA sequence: TGTGCCAGCAGCTTTGGAAAATATGGCTACACCTTC. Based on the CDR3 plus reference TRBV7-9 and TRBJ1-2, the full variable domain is DTGVSQNPRHKITKRGQNVTFRCDPISEHNRLYWYRQTLGQGPEFLTYFQNEAQLEKSRLLSDRFSAERPKGSFSTLEIQRTEQGDSAMYLCASSFGKYGYTFGSGTRLTVV.

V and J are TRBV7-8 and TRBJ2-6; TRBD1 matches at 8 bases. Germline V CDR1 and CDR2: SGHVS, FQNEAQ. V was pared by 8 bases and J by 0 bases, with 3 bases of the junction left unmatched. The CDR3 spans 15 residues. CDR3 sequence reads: CASDRGTSGANVLTF. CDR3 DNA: TGTGCCAGCGACAGGGGTACCTCTGGGGCCAACGTCCTGACTTTC.

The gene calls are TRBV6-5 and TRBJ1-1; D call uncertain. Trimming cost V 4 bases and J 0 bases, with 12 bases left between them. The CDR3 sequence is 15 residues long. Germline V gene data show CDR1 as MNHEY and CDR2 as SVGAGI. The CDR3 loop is CASSSYPLLNTEAFF. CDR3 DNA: TGTGCCAGCAGTTCCTACCCCTTACTGAACACTGAAGCTTTCTTT.

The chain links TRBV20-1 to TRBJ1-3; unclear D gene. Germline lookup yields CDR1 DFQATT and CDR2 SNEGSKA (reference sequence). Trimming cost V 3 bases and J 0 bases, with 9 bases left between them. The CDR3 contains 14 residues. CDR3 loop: CSAREVSSGNTIYF. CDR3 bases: TGCAGTGCTAGGGAAGTGAGCTCTGGAAACACCATATATTTT.

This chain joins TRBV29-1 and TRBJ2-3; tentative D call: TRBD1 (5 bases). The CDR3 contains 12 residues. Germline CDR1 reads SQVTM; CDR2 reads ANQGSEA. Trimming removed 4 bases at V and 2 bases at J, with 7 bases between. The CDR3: CSVGQHTDTQYF. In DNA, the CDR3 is TGCAGCGTTGGACAGCACACAGATACGCAGTATTTT.

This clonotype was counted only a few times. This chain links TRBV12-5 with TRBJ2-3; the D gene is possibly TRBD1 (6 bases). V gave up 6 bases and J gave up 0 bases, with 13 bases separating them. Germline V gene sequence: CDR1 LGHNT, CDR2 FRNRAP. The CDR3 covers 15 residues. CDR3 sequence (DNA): TGTGCTAGTGGGTCAGGGGCGACAAGCACAGATACGCAGTATTTT. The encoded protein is CASGSGATSTDTQYF.

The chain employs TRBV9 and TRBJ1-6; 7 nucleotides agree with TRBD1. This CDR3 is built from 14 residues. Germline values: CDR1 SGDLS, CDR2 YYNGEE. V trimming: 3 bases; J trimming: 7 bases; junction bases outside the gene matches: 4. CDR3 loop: CASSGTGQNSPLHF. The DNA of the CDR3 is TGTGCCAGCAGCGGGACAGGCCAGAATTCACCCCTCCACTTT. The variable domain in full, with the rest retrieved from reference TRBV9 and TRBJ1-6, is DSGVTQTPKHLITATGQRVTLRCSPRSGDLSVYWYQQSLDQGLQFLIQYYNGEERAKGNILERFSAQQFPDLHSELNLSSLELGDSALYFCASSGTGQNSPLHFGNGTRLTVT.

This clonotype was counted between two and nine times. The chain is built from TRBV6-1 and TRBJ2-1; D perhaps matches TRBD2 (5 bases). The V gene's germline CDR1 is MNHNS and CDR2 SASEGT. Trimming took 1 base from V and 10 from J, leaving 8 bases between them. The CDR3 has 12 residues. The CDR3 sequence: CASSEVRGEQFF. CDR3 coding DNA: TGTGCCAGCAGTGAAGTTCGGGGAGAGCAGTTCTTC.

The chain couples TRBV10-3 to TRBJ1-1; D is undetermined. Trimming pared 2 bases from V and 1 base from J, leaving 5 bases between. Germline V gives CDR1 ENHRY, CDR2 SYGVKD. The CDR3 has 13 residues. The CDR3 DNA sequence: TGTGCCATCAGTGAGGCCCAGAACACTGAAGCTTTCTTT. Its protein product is CAISEAQNTEAFF.

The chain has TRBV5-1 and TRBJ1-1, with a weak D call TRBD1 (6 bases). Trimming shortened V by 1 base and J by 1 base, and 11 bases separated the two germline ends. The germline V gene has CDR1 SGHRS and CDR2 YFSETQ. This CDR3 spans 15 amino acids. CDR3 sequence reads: CASSLTGLSNTEAFF. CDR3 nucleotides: TGCGCCAGCAGCTTGACAGGGCTATCGAACACTGAAGCTTTCTTT.

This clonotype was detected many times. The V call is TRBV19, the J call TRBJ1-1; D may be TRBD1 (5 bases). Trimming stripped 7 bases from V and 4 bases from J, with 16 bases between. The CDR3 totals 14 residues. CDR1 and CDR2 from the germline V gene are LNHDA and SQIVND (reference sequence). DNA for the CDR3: TGTGCCAGTACAGGGTATTGGAGTGGCACTGAAGCTTTCTTT. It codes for CASTGYWSGTEAFF.